Below are 29 T cell receptor beta chains sequenced from a single sample in a study of cytomegalovirus exposure and HLA in healthy donors. Primers: 60 Vbeta forward and 13 Jbeta reverse. The data were produced by immunoSEQ multiplex PCR, yet TCRdb's version contains in-frame clones alone and is incomplete. Of roughly 120,000 clones listed, around 80% are singletons. What was sequenced was PBMCs. These receptor sequences come from a middle-aged woman in good health and CMV-seropositive.

This clone was seen just once. The CDR3 DNA reads as TGTGCCAGCTCACCACCGGGACAGGGAATCTCTAACTATGGCTACACCTTC. It codes for CASSPPGQGISNYGYTF. The chain carries TRBV18 and TRBJ1-2; 9 bases agree with TRBD1. J lost 0 bases, V lost 0 bases, and 5 bases had no gene match. Germline V CDR1 and CDR2: KGHSH, LQKENI. The CDR3 extends over 17 amino acids. Based on the CDR3 plus reference TRBV18 and TRBJ1-2, the full variable domain is NAGVMQNPRHLVRRRGQEARLRCSPMKGHSHVYWYRQLPEEGLKFMVYLQKENIIDESGMPKERFSAEFPKEGPSILRIQQVVRGDSAAYFCASSPPGQGISNYGYTFGSGTRLTVV.

V is TRBV27 and J is TRBJ1-2; 8 bases agree with TRBD1. Germline lookup yields CDR1 MNHEY and CDR2 SMNVEV (reference sequence). The CDR3 loop spans 14 amino acids. V shed 5 bases and J 2 bases; nucleotides not matched to a gene: 4. The CDR3 DNA reads TGTGCCAGCAGTGAGGCAGGGGGCAACTATGGCTACACCTTC. It is translated as CASSEAGGNYGYTF.

The chain links TRBV7-9 to TRBJ1-2; TRBD1 matches at 7 bases. There are 14 residues in the CDR3. Germline V lookup: CDR1 SEHNR, CDR2 FQNEAQ (reference sequence). With 5 bases clipped from V and 2 bases from J, the junction kept 5 bases outside the gene matches. DNA of the CDR3: TGTGCCAGCAGCCCCTTACAGGGGAACTATGGCTACACCTTC. It encodes CASSPLQGNYGYTF. Variable domain in full (rest from reference TRBV7-9 and TRBJ1-2): DTGVSQNPRHKITKRGQNVTFRCDPISEHNRLYWYRQTLGQGPEFLTYFQNEAQLEKSRLLSDRFSAERPKGSFSTLEIQRTEQGDSAMYLCASSPLQGNYGYTFGSGTRLTVV.

The chain joins TRBV2 to TRBJ2-1; the match to TRBD2 covers 9 bases. V gave up 4 bases and J gave up 7 bases; unmatched junction bases: 8. The CDR3 extends over 15 amino acids. CDR1 and CDR2 from the germline V gene are SNHLY and FYNNEI. The CDR3 reads CASSVPGGRGNEQFF. The CDR3 nucleotides read TGTGCCAGCAGTGTCCCTGGCGGGAGGGGAAATGAGCAGTTCTTC. The full variable domain, completed using reference TRBV2 and TRBJ2-1, is EPEVTQTPSHQVTQMGQEVILRCVPISNHLYFYWYRQILGQKVEFLVSFYNNEISEKSEIFDDQFSVERPDGSNFTLKIRSTKLEDSAMYFCASSVPGGRGNEQFFGPGTRLTVL.

This clone has a handful of counts. J is TRBJ1-5 and V is TRBV30, with D perhaps TRBD1 (5 bases). The V and J ends lost 0 bases and 2 bases respectively, with 5 bases between them. The CDR3 totals 13 residues. Germline-derived CDR1 and CDR2 are GTSNPN and SVGIG (reference sequence). CDR3 sequence: CAWSVQGNQPQHF. The CDR3 bases are TGTGCCTGGAGTGTACAGGGCAATCAGCCCCAGCATTTT.

This chain joins TRBV5-1 and TRBJ1-2, with D maybe TRBD1 (5 bases). The CDR3 runs 15 residues. V was clipped by 1 base and J by 4 bases, with 14 bases between them. From germline, CDR1 is SGHRS and CDR2 YFSETQ. The CDR3 loop reads CASSLNPGMTYGYTF. The DNA of the CDR3 is TGCGCCAGCAGCTTGAATCCAGGGATGACCTATGGCTACACCTTC.

This chain links TRBV29-1 with TRBJ1-4; TRBD1 might be the D (5 bases). Trimming left V 3 bases short and J 6 bases short, with 11 bases between. The CDR3 totals 13 residues. From germline, CDR1 is SQVTM and CDR2 ANQGSEA. CDR3 residues: CSVDGDLDEKLFF. The DNA for the CDR3 is TGCAGCGTTGATGGGGACTTGGATGAAAAACTGTTTTTT.

The V gene is TRBV29-1, the J gene TRBJ2-7; D is possibly TRBD2 (5 bases). From germline, CDR1 is SQVTM and CDR2 ANQGSEA. V shed 5 bases and J shed 4 bases, with 9 bases lying between them. The CDR3 is 11 residues long. The DNA of the CDR3 is TGCAGCGTTACCGGCGGGTACGAGCAGTACTTC. Translated: CSVTGGYEQYF.

V is TRBV10-3 and J is TRBJ2-5, with TRBD1 identical over 7 bases. V dropped 11 bases and J dropped 1; count of bases not matched to a gene: 4. Germline-derived CDR1 and CDR2 are ENHRY and SYGVKD. The CDR3 length is 12 residues. CDR3 amino acids: CAASGGQETQYF. In DNA, the CDR3 is TGTGCCGCCTCAGGGGGCCAAGAGACCCAGTACTTC.

The chain recombines TRBV5-1 with TRBJ2-3, with 11 bases identical to TRBD2. V was pared by 5 bases and J by 7 bases, with 15 bases of the junction left unmatched. CDR1 is SGHRS, CDR2 YFSETQ, per germline. The CDR3 extends over 17 amino acids. CDR3 region: CASSPVGIAGGPNTQYF. The DNA of the CDR3 is TGCGCCAGCAGTCCGGTCGGGATAGCGGGGGGGCCAAATACGCAGTATTTT.

The V and J genes are TRBV7-2 and TRBJ2-2, with TRBD2 identical over 10 bases. The CDR3 totals 17 residues. V lost 5 bases, J lost 2 bases, and 8 bases stayed unmatched. Germline values: CDR1 SGHTA, CDR2 FQGNSA. The CDR3 nucleotides read TGTGCCAGCAGCCCCCGGAGCGGGAGGGATAACACCGGGGAGCTGTTTTTT. Translated: CASSPRSGRDNTGELFF.

This clone was seen a single time. This rearrangement joins TRBV7-8 to TRBJ2-7, with 7 bases fitting TRBD2. This CDR3 comprises 15 residues. Germline-derived CDR1 and CDR2 are SGHVS and FQNEAQ. V lost 1 base, J lost 2 bases, and 5 bases stayed unmatched. CDR3: CASSLGWGGTYEQYF. As DNA, the CDR3 is TGTGCCAGCAGCTTAGGGTGGGGAGGGACCTACGAGCAGTACTTC.

The chain employs TRBV19 and TRBJ1-3, with 7 positions matching TRBD1. Germline trimming cut 6 bases from V and 6 bases from J; bases unmatched to any gene: 8. This CDR3 comprises 14 residues. The germline V gene has CDR1 LNHDA and CDR2 SQIVND (reference sequence). The CDR3 loop is CASRPQGRENTIYF. The CDR3, as DNA: TGTGCCAGTAGGCCACAGGGGAGAGAAAACACCATATATTTT. Looking up the rest from reference TRBV19 and TRBJ1-3 gives the full variable domain: DGGITQSPKYLFRKEGQNVTLSCEQNLNHDAMYWYRQDPGQGLRLIYYSQIVNDFQKGDIAEGYSVSREKKESFPLTVTSAQKNPTAFYLCASRPQGRENTIYFGEGSWLTVV.

The gene calls are TRBV6-4 and TRBJ2-3; 8 nucleotides align to TRBD2. This CDR3 has 14 amino acids. V was clipped by 4 bases and J by 3 bases; unmatched bases: 3. Germline lookup yields CDR1 MRHNA and CDR2 SNTAGT. CDR3 bases: TGTGCCAGCAGTGTCAGCGGGGGTACAGATACGCAGTATTTT. Its protein product is CASSVSGGTDTQYF.

The chain recombines TRBV28 with TRBJ1-5, with D hard to call. Trimming pared 5 bases from V and 6 bases from J, leaving 8 bases between. Looked up from germline, CDR1 is MDHEN and CDR2 is SYDVKM. The CDR3 consists of 12 residues. CDR3 nucleotides: TGTGCCAGCAGTCTTCGGGTTCAGCCCCAGCATTTT. Its protein product is CASSLRVQPQHF. Full variable domain (missing parts from reference TRBV28 and TRBJ1-5): DVKVTQSSRYLVKRTGEKVFLECVQDMDHENMFWYRQDPGLGLRLIYFSYDVKMKEKGDIPEGYSVSREKKERFSLILESASTNQTSMYLCASSLRVQPQHFGDGTRLSIL.

This chain uses TRBV7-6 with TRBJ1-1; possibly TRBD1 for D (5 bases). In germline, CDR1 is SGHVS, CDR2 FNYEAQ. With 1 base removed from V and 4 bases from J, the gap between germline ends came to 10 bases. This CDR3 is 14 amino acids long. The CDR3 loop is CASSLGEGATEAFF. The CDR3 DNA follows: TGTGCCAGCAGCTTAGGGGAAGGGGCCACTGAAGCTTTCTTT.

As for this clone: Other DNA sequences in this specimen translate into the identical CDR3. The chain couples TRBV4-2 to TRBJ1-6, with 7 bases identical to TRBD1. Looked up from germline, CDR1 is LGHNA and CDR2 is YNFKEQ. The V segment lost 1 base and the J segment 5 bases; nucleotides outside the gene matches: 2. The CDR3 is 15 residues long. CDR3 residues: CASSQGDRNNSPLHF. The DNA for the CDR3 is TGTGCCAGCAGCCAAGGGGACAGAAATAATTCACCCCTCCACTTT.

The V gene is TRBV7-9, the J gene TRBJ1-6, with 8 bases matching TRBD1. The ends lost 4 bases at V and 10 bases at J; junction bases unmatched: 9. The germline CDR1 and CDR2 sequences are SEHNR and FQNEAQ (reference sequence). This CDR3 contains 15 residues. The CDR3 DNA sequence: TGTGCCAGCAGCTCGGACAGGGCCGACGGATCACCCCTCCACTTT. Residues: CASSSDRADGSPLHF.

The chain couples TRBV19 to TRBJ2-7, with D possibly matching TRBD1 (6 bases). The CDR3 runs 13 residues. V was cut by 5 bases and J by 0 bases, with 8 bases left in between. The germline gives CDR1 LNHDA, CDR2 SQIVND (reference sequence). The CDR3 is CASSGQHSYEQYF. DNA of the CDR3: TGTGCCAGTAGTGGACAGCACTCCTACGAGCAGTACTTC.

The chain is built from TRBV7-3 and TRBJ1-3; no reliable D call. Germline CDR1 and CDR2: SGHTA and FQGTGA. Trimming removed 6 bases from V and 2 bases from J, with 14 bases in between. The CDR3 has 15 residues. CDR3 loop: CASSQGGGTGNTIYF. The CDR3 DNA reads as TGTGCCAGCAGTCAAGGCGGAGGGACTGGAAACACCATATATTTT.

This chain uses TRBV4-1 with TRBJ1-2, with a weak D call TRBD1 (5 bases). The CDR3 spans 16 residues. Trimming stripped 2 bases from V and 0 bases from J, with 13 bases between. Germline V gene sequence: CDR1 MGHRA, CDR2 YSYEKL. CDR3: CASSQPPGTSNYGYTF. The CDR3 coding sequence is TGCGCCAGCAGCCAACCTCCCGGGACTTCTAACTATGGCTACACCTTC.

V and J are TRBV5-1 and TRBJ2-5, with TRBD2 as a possible D gene (5 bases). The V end was cut by 4 bases, the J end by 4 bases, with 17 bases between. The germline gives CDR1 SGHRS, CDR2 YFSETQ. This CDR3 has 15 residues. The CDR3 region is CASSVRGGSGETQYF. The CDR3 DNA follows: TGCGCCAGCAGCGTAAGAGGAGGCTCGGGAGAGACCCAGTACTTC.

The rearrangement joins TRBV9 to TRBJ2-1, with 9 bases lining up with TRBD1. Trimming removed 4 bases from V and 9 bases from J; junction bases left unmatched: 11. This CDR3 contains 15 residues. Germline V gene lookup returns CDR1 SGDLS and CDR2 YYNGEE. The CDR3 reads CASSLRQGEDTEQFF. As DNA, the CDR3 is TGTGCCAGCAGCCTCCGACAGGGGGAAGACACTGAGCAGTTCTTC.

The chain has TRBV6-4 and TRBJ2-3; TRBD2 agrees at 10 bases. The CDR3 extends over 20 amino acids. V lost 5 bases and J lost 0; bases outside the gene matches: 17. Per germline, CDR1 MRHNA and CDR2 SNTAGT. The CDR3 loop reads CASSSSGGVEREGSTDTQYF. The DNA of the CDR3 is TGTGCCAGCAGTTCCAGTGGAGGTGTAGAGCGGGAGGGTAGCACAGATACGCAGTATTTT.

This clone was counted a few times. This chain links TRBV25-1 with TRBJ1-4, with a weak D call TRBD1 (6 bases). Germline CDR1 is MGHDK and CDR2 is SYGVNS. The CDR3 totals 13 residues. V lost 4 bases, J lost 8 bases, and 11 bases lay in between. This CDR3 is CASSATGYEKLFF. In nucleotides, the CDR3 is TGTGCCAGCAGTGCGACAGGTTACGAAAAACTGTTTTTT. The full variable domain, with the rest looked up from reference TRBV25-1 and TRBJ1-4, is EADIYQTPRYLVIGTGKKITLECSQTMGHDKMYWYQQDPGMELHLIHYSYGVNSTEKGDLSSESTVSRIRTEHFPLTLESARPSHTSQYLCASSATGYEKLFFGSGTQLSVL.

This clone has just a few counts. The CDR3: CASSFGGLAGGQGTDTQYF. The CDR3 coding sequence is TGTGCCAGCAGCTTCGGGGGACTAGCGGGAGGGCAGGGAACAGATACGCAGTATTTT. V is TRBV13 and J is TRBJ2-3; 16 nucleotides agree with TRBD2. The CDR3 sequence is 19 residues long. CDR1 PRHDT and CDR2 FYEKMQ come from the germline V gene (reference sequence). J lost 3 bases, V lost 3 bases, and 9 bases had no gene match.

The chain uses TRBV18 and TRBJ1-1; 7 nucleotides line up with TRBD1. Germline-derived CDR1 and CDR2 are KGHSH and LQKENI. The CDR3 has 14 residues. Trimming took 3 bases from V and 4 from J; bases not matched to a gene: 5. The CDR3 loop reads CASSPRGRGTEAFF. DNA for the CDR3: TGTGCCAGCTCACCGAGGGGGCGGGGCACTGAAGCTTTCTTT.

Only a few counts were recorded for this clone. The chain couples TRBV4-1 to TRBJ2-7, with TRBD1 as a possible D gene (5 bases). V gave up 1 base and J gave up 1 base, with 8 bases separating them. This CDR3 has 14 residues. CDR1 is MGHRA and CDR2 is YSYEKL in the germline V gene. CDR3 region: CASSQAGLSYEQYF. The CDR3 DNA sequence: TGCGCCAGCAGCCAAGCAGGGTTGTCCTACGAGCAGTACTTC.

The chain employs TRBV7-2 and TRBJ1-2; 12 positions match TRBD1. The CDR3 is 17 amino acids. Trimming removed 1 base from V and 8 bases from J; junction bases left unmatched: 11. Germline CDR1 and CDR2: SGHTA and FQGNSA. The CDR3 spells CASSLGGGQGAAGGYTF. In DNA form, the CDR3 reads TGTGCCAGCAGCTTAGGGGGGGGACAGGGGGCGGCCGGGGGCTACACCTTC.